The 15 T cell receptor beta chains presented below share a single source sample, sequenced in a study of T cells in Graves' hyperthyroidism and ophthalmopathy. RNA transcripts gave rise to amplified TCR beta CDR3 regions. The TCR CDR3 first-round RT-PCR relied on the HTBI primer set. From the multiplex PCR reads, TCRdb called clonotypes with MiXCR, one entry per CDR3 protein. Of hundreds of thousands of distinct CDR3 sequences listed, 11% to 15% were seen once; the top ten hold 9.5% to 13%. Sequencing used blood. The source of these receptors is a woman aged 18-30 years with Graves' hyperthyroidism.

The CDR3 coding sequence is TGTGCCAGCTCACCGAGCCGGGACAGGGTCAAACTTGCTTTCTTT. Its translation: CASSPSRDRVKLAFF. The chain combines TRBV18 with TRBJ1-1; 9 bases line up with TRBD1. V trimming: 3 bases; J trimming: 11 bases; junction bases outside the gene matches: 13. Germline CDR1 KGHSH, CDR2 LQKENI. The CDR3 extends over 15 amino acids.

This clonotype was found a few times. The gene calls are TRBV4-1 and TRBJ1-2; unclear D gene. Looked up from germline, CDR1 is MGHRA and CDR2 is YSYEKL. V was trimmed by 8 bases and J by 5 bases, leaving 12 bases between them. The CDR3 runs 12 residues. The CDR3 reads CASGMDLYGYTF. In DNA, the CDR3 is TGCGCCAGCGGGATGGACCTTTATGGCTACACCTTC.

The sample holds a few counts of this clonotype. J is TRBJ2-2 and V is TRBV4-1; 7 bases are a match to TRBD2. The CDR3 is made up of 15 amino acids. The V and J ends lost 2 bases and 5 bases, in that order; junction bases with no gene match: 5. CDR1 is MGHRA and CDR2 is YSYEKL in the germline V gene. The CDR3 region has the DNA TGCGCCAGCAGCCAAAACTTCGGGGGGACCGGGGAGCTGTTTTTT. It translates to CASSQNFGGTGELFF.

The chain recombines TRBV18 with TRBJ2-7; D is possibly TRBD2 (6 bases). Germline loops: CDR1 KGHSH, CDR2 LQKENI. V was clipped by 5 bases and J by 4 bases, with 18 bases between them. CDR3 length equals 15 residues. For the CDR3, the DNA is TGTGCCAGCTCAGGGGGGAAAAAGGCCTTATACGAGCAGTACTTC. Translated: CASSGGKKALYEQYF.

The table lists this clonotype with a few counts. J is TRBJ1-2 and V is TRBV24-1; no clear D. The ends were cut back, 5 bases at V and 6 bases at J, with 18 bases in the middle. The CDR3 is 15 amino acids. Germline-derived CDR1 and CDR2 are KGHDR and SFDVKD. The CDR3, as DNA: TGTGCCACCAGTGTTGAGGACGGCTTAGGTCATGGCTACACCTTC. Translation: CATSVEDGLGHGYTF.

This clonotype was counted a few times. DNA for the CDR3: TGTGCCAGCAGCCCCCAGGGACGGTCGAACACTGAAGCTTTCTTT. Amino acids: CASSPQGRSNTEAFF. The chain recombines TRBV7-9 with TRBJ1-1, with D perhaps TRBD1 (5 bases). The CDR3 is 15 amino acids. From germline, CDR1 is SEHNR and CDR2 FQNEAQ (reference sequence). Trimming cost V 5 bases and J 1 base, with 14 bases left between them.

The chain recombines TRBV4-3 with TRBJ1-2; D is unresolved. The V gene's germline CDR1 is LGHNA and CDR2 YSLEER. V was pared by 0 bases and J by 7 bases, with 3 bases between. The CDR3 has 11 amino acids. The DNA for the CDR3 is TGCGCCAGCAGCCAAGATGGTGGCTACACCTTC. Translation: CASSQDGGYTF.

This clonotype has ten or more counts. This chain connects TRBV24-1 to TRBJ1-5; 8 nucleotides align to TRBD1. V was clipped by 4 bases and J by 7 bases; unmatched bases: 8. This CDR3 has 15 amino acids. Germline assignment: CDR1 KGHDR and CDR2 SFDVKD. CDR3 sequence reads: CATSEGGQVSQPQHF. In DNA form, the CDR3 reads TGTGCCACCAGTGAAGGGGGACAGGTCTCGCAGCCCCAGCATTTT.

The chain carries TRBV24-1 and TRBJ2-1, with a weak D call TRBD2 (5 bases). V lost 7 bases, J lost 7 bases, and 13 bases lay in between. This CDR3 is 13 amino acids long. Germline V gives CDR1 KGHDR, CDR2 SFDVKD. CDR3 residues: CATSRFSGNEQFF. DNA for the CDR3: TGTGCCACCAGCCGTTTCTCGGGGAATGAGCAGTTCTTC.

CDR3 sequence reads: CASSLPSGRLGGETQYF. In DNA form, the CDR3 reads TGTGCCAGCAGTCTCCCTAGCGGGAGGCTTGGAGGGGAGACCCAGTACTTC. The chain has TRBV7-2 and TRBJ2-5, with 11 bases fitting TRBD2. The CDR3 length is 17 residues. CDR1 SGHTA and CDR2 FQGNSA come from the germline V gene. With 6 bases clipped from V and 5 bases from J, the junction kept 14 bases outside the gene matches.

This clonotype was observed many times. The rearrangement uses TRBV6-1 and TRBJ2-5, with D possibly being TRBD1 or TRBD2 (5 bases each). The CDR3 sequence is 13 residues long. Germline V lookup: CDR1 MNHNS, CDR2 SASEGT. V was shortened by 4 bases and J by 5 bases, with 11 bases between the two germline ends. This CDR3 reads CASSAGLAETQYF. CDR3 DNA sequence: TGTGCCAGCAGTGCGGGGCTGGCGGAGACCCAGTACTTC.

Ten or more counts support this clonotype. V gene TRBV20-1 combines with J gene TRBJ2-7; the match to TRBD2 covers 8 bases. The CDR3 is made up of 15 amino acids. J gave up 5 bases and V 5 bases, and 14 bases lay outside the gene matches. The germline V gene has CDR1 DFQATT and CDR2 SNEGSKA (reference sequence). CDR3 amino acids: CSASRGAWTSNEQYF. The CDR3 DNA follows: TGCAGTGCTTCGAGGGGGGCGTGGACTAGCAACGAGCAGTACTTC.

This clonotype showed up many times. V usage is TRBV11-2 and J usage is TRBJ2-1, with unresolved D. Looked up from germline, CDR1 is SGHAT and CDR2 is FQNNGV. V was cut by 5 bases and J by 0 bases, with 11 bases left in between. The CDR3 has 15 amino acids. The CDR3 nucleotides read TGTGCCAGCAGCCTCCAGAGCCCCTCCTACAATGAGCAGTTCTTC. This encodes CASSLQSPSYNEQFF.

CDR3 DNA sequence: TGTGCCAGCAAAGGACTAGCAGACTACAATGAGCAGTTCTTC. Translating gives CASKGLADYNEQFF. This chain joins TRBV19 and TRBJ2-1, with 8 bases matching TRBD2. The trim removed 9 bases at V and 3 bases at J, leaving 7 bases unmatched. The germline V gene has CDR1 LNHDA and CDR2 SQIVND (reference sequence). CDR3 length equals 14 residues. Combining the CDR3 with reference TRBV19 and TRBJ2-1 gives the whole variable domain DGGITQSPKYLFRKEGQNVTLSCEQNLNHDAMYWYRQDPGQGLRLIYYSQIVNDFQKGDIAEGYSVSREKKESFPLTVTSAQKNPTAFYLCASKGLADYNEQFFGPGTRLTVL.

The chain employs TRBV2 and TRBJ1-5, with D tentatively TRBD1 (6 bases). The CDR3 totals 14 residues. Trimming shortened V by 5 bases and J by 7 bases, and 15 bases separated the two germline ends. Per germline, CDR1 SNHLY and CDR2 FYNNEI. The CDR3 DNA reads TGTGCCAGCAGTCGGGACACTCAAAGCCAGCCCCAGCATTTT. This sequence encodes CASSRDTQSQPQHF.